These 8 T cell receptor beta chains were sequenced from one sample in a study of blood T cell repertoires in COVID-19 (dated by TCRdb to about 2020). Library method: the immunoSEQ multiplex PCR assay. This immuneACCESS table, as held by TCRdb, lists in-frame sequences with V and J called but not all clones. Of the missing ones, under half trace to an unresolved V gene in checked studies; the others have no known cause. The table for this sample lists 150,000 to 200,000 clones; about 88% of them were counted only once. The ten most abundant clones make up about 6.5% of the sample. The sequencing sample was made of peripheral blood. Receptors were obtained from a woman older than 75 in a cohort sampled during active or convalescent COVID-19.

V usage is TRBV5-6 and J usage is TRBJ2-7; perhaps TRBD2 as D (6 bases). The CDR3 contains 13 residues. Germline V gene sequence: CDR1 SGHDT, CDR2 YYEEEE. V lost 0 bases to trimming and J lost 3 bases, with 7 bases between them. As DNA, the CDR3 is TGTGCCAGCAGCTTGGGACTAGTCTACGAGCAGTACTTC. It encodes CASSLGLVYEQYF.

Written as DNA, the CDR3 is TGTGCCACCAGCAGCTCAGGGGGGCGGTATAACTATGGCTACACCTTC. Translating gives CATSSSGGRYNYGYTF. V usage is TRBV15 and J usage is TRBJ1-2; 7 bases fit TRBD1. V gave up 3 bases and J gave up 1 base; unmatched junction bases: 8. CDR1 LNHNV and CDR2 YYDKDF come from the germline V gene (reference sequence). The CDR3 has 16 amino acids.

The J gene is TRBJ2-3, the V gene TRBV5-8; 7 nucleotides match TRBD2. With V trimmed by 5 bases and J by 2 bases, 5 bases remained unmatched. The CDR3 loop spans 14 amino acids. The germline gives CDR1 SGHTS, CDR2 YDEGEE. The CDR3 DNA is TGTGCCAGCAGTTACGGGGGGAACACAGATACGCAGTATTTT. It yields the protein CASSYGGNTDTQYF.

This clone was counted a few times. DNA for the CDR3: TGCAGCGTCAGCATTAGGGGGTCCTACGAGCAGTACTTC. This gives the protein CSVSIRGSYEQYF. The gene calls are TRBV29-1 and TRBJ2-7; a possible D gene is TRBD1 (6 bases). CDR3 length: 13 amino acids. The V gene lost 6 bases and the J gene lost 1 base, with 13 bases spanning the gap. The germline V gene encodes CDR1 SQVTM and CDR2 ANQGSEA.

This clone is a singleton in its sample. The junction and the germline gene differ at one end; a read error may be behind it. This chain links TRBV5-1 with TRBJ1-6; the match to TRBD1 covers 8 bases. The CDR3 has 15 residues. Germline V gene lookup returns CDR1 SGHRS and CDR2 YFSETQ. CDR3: CASTLAGQGNSPLHF. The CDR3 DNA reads TGCGCCAGCACCTTGGCAGGACAGGGAAATTCACCCCTCCACTTT.

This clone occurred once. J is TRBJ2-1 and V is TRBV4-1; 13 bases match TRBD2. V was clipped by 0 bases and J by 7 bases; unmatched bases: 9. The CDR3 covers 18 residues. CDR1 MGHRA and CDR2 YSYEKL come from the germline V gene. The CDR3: CASSQEGLAGFEGNEQFF. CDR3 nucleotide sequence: TGCGCCAGCAGCCAAGAGGGACTAGCGGGATTTGAGGGGAATGAGCAGTTCTTC.

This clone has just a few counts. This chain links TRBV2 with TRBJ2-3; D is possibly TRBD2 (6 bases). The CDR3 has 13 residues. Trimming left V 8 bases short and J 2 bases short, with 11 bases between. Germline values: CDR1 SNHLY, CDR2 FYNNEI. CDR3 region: CASLADNTDTQYF. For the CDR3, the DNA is TGTGCCAGCTTAGCGGACAACACAGATACGCAGTATTTT.

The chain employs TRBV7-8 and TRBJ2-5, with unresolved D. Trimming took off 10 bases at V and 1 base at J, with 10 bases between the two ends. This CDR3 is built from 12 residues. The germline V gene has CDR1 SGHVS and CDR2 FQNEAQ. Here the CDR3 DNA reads TGTGCCACCGGTGAGGTCCAAGAGACCCAGTACTTC. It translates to CATGEVQETQYF.